Listed here are 26 T cell receptor beta chains from one sample, sequenced in a study of blood T cells in healthy people across ages (dated by TCRdb to between 2014 and 2017). Library preparation used 5' RACE. The instrument given in TCRdb is Illumina HiSeq 2500. A second PCR of roughly 7 to 11 cycles was performed with a sample-barcoded 5' primer and a J-beta primer mix. In-frame beta chains were kept once TCRdb had trimmed the public reads at Q25 with fastp and called clones with MiXCR. Here each entry gathers all rows of one CDR3 protein and keeps the most common genes and DNA. For this sample the table gives about 1.4 million distinct CDR3 sequences, of which 45% to 70% were detected only once. Jointly, the top ten make up 5% to 7% of the sample. The sample consisted of blood. These receptors originate from a young man in good health.

V and J are TRBV11-1 and TRBJ1-1; 7 bases line up with TRBD1. The length of the CDR3 is 15 residues. From germline, CDR1 is SGHAT and CDR2 FQDESV (reference sequence). V dropped 5 bases and J dropped 2; count of bases not matched to a gene: 8. The CDR3 DNA sequence: TGTGCCAGCAGCGAAAAGGGACAGCCCAACACTGAAGCTTTCTTT. Protein product: CASSEKGQPNTEAFF.

This chain links TRBV9 with TRBJ2-5, with D possibly called TRBD1 or TRBD2 (5 bases each). Judging by the DNA end, TRBJ2-7 fits better; the J call may be wrong. The CDR3 has 14 residues. Looked up from germline, CDR1 is SGDLS and CDR2 is YYNGEE. In DNA form, the CDR3 reads TGTGCCAGCAGCGTGGGGGTCAGGGACTACGAGCAGTACTTC. Its translation: CASSVGVRDYEQYF.

The genes are TRBV5-1 and TRBJ1-1; D is unclear. The V gene's germline CDR1 is SGHRS and CDR2 YFSETQ. The CDR3 consists of 12 residues. V lost 4 bases, J lost 3 bases, and 7 bases lay in between. CDR3 residues: CASSGRYTEAFF. The CDR3 DNA reads TGCGCCAGCAGCGGTCGGTACACTGAAGCTTTCTTT.

V is TRBV4-2 and J is TRBJ1-5, with unresolved D. CDR3 size: 14 residues. Germline V gives CDR1 LGHNA, CDR2 YNFKEQ. V was cut by 0 bases and J by 9 bases, with 12 bases left in between. The CDR3 DNA reads TGTGCCAGCAGCCAAGATCTGGTGGCATCGCCCCAGCATTTT. It specifies CASSQDLVASPQHF.

This clonotype was seen a handful of times. The rearrangement joins TRBV27 to TRBJ2-5; 7 bases map to TRBD1. The J call may be incorrect, as the DNA end agrees better with TRBJ2-7. CDR3 length equals 14 residues. The germline V gene encodes CDR1 MNHEY and CDR2 SMNVEV (reference sequence). The CDR3 is CASSVGTANHEQYF. In DNA, the CDR3 is TGTGCCAGCAGCGTTGGGACAGCCAATCACGAGCAGTACTTC.

The chain links TRBV12-3 or TRBV12-4 to TRBJ2-5; no clear D gene. Gene TRBJ2-7 matches the end of the DNA better, so the J call may be wrong. CDR3 length equals 14 residues. This chain's CDR3 is CASSLSLTRYEQYF. The DNA for the CDR3 is TGTGCCAGCAGTCTTAGCTTAACGCGATACGAGCAGTACTTC.

This clonotype was detected many times. The V call is TRBV6-5, the J call TRBJ1-2; D is unclear. CDR3 length: 12 residues. CDR1 is MNHEY, CDR2 SVGAGI, per germline. V was cut by 4 bases and J by 1 base, with 4 bases left in between. The CDR3 DNA reads TGTGCCAGCAGTTTCAGTAACTATGGCTACACCTTC. It translates to CASSFSNYGYTF.

This clonotype was seen a handful of times. This chain uses TRBV28 with TRBJ1-2; TRBD1 agrees at 7 bases. V was clipped by 6 bases and J by 4 bases; unmatched bases: 11. Germline CDR1 reads MDHEN; CDR2 reads SYDVKM. This CDR3 is built from 15 residues. Written as DNA, the CDR3 is TGTGCCAGCAGCCCTTCGACAGGGACCACCTATGGCTACACCTTC. Translated, it gives CASSPSTGTTYGYTF.

This clonotype appeared once. This chain connects TRBV10-3 to TRBJ2-7; no reliable D call. Between the trimmed V and J ends, which lost 1 base and 8 bases, there was a span of 9 bases. Germline V gene lookup returns CDR1 ENHRY and CDR2 SYGVKD. CDR3 length: 12 amino acids. The CDR3: CAISELANKQYF. The CDR3 bases are TGTGCCATCAGTGAGTTGGCAAATAAGCAGTACTTC.

This chain links TRBV29-1 with TRBJ2-1; the match to TRBD2 covers 8 bases. This CDR3 comprises 13 residues. The ends lost 3 bases at V and 9 bases at J; junction bases unmatched: 7. Germline CDR1 reads SQVTM; CDR2 reads ANQGSEA. Written as DNA, the CDR3 is TGCAGCGTTGATGCGCGGGAGGTAGGTGAGCAGTTCTTC. It encodes CSVDAREVGEQFF.

The chain has TRBV20-1 and TRBJ2-7; D gene ambiguous. Germline CDR1 is DFQATT and CDR2 is SNEGSKA (reference sequence). Trimming removed 1 base at V and 1 base at J, with 23 bases between. CDR3 size: 18 residues. As DNA, the CDR3 is TGCAGTGCTAGAGTAAGGATCCCGCACAAAATGATTTCCTACGAGCAGTACTTC. It specifies CSARVRIPHKMISYEQYF.

This clonotype was seen just once. The V call is TRBV5-1, the J call TRBJ2-2; the D gene is possibly TRBD2 (6 bases). CDR1 is SGHRS, CDR2 YFSETQ, per germline. Trimming removed 1 base from V and 4 bases from J, with 11 bases in between. The CDR3 loop spans 15 amino acids. The CDR3 spells CASSLFGSFTGELFF. The DNA of the CDR3 is TGCGCCAGCAGCTTGTTCGGGAGCTTCACCGGGGAGCTGTTTTTT.

Written as DNA, the CDR3 is TGTGCCAGCAGTTTCCAGGGGGCTTGGGGGAACACTGAAGCTTTCTTT. Residues: CASSFQGAWGNTEAFF. This chain links TRBV12-3 or TRBV12-4 with TRBJ1-1, with TRBD1 matching over 8 bases. The V gene end was trimmed by 3 bases and the J gene end by 1 base; junction bases not matched to a gene: 7. The CDR3 runs to 16 residues.

The chain couples TRBV10-3 to TRBJ2-2; the D gene is possibly TRBD2 (6 bases). Germline V lookup: CDR1 ENHRY, CDR2 SYGVKD. Trimming cost V 2 bases and J 5 bases, with 15 bases left between them. This CDR3 has 16 residues. CDR3 amino acids: CAISEITSIRTGELFF. The CDR3 DNA sequence: TGTGCCATCAGTGAGATTACTAGCATTCGTACCGGGGAGCTGTTTTTT.

This rearrangement joins TRBV2 to TRBJ1-2; no firm D call. V dropped 6 bases and J dropped 5 bases, with 16 bases sitting between them. The CDR3 is made up of 14 amino acids. The V gene's germline CDR1 is SNHLY and CDR2 FYNNEI. This CDR3 reads CASSPLGPGYGYTF. Here the CDR3 DNA reads TGTGCCAGCAGCCCACTAGGGCCTGGATATGGCTACACCTTC.

The chain has TRBV7-9 and TRBJ2-5; the D is unclear. Germline V CDR1 and CDR2: SEHNR, FQNEAQ (reference sequence). With 2 bases removed from V and 0 bases from J, the gap between germline ends came to 13 bases. The CDR3 sequence is 16 residues long. CDR3 coding DNA: TGTGCCAGCAGCTTAAAGGGCTCAGAGTACCAAGAGACCCAGTACTTC. As protein: CASSLKGSEYQETQYF.

The chain uses TRBV7-2 and TRBJ2-7; 11 bases map to TRBD2. Unmatched junction bases numbered 5, after V lost 3 bases and J lost 4 bases. CDR1 and CDR2 (germline): SGHTA, FQGNSA. CDR3 length equals 15 residues. CDR3 sequence: CASSFSGGASYEQYF. The CDR3 DNA sequence: TGTGCCAGCAGCTTTAGCGGGGGGGCGTCTTACGAGCAGTACTTC.

The chain is built from TRBV15 and TRBJ1-2, with D possibly TRBD1 on 5 matching bases. The germline gives CDR1 LNHNV, CDR2 YYDKDF (reference sequence). The CDR3 contains 13 residues. Trimming stripped 6 bases from V and 8 bases from J, with 16 bases between. The CDR3 bases are TGTGCCACCAGAGGGGATGGAGGTCTGGGCTACACCTTC. Protein sequence: CATRGDGGLGYTF. Filled out from reference TRBV15 and TRBJ1-2, the complete variable domain reads DAMVIQNPRYQVTQFGKPVTLSCSQTLNHNVMYWYQQKSSQAPKLLFHYYDKDFNNEADTPDNFQSRRPNTSFCFLDIRSPGLGDTAMYLCATRGDGGLGYTFGSGTRLTVV.

The chain couples TRBV20-1 to TRBJ2-7; 7 nucleotides match TRBD2. Germline values: CDR1 DFQATT, CDR2 SNEGSKA (reference sequence). CDR3 length: 14 amino acids. V trimming: 3 bases; J trimming: 2 bases; junction bases outside the gene matches: 7. The CDR3 DNA sequence: TGCAGTGCTAGCCTCAAGGGGACTACCTACGAGCAGTACTTC. Its protein product is CSASLKGTTYEQYF.

V is TRBV3-1 and J is TRBJ1-5; no clear D gene. Per the germline V gene, CDR1 is LGHDT and CDR2 is YNNKEL (reference sequence). The ends were cut back, 2 bases at V and 7 bases at J, with 15 bases in the middle. This CDR3 is 15 amino acids long. Here the CDR3 DNA reads TGTGCCAGCAGCCAAACCCAACAGTTCGGGCAGCCCCAGCATTTT. Protein product: CASSQTQQFGQPQHF.

The chain combines TRBV7-2 with TRBJ2-7; either TRBD1 or TRBD2 may supply D (5 bases each). Germline CDR1 reads SGHTA; CDR2 reads FQGNSA. V dropped 0 bases and J dropped 2 bases, with 11 bases sitting between them. The CDR3 loop spans 15 amino acids. The CDR3 spells CASSLAGQGAYEQYF. The DNA of the CDR3 is TGTGCCAGCAGCTTAGCAGGCCAGGGAGCCTACGAGCAGTACTTC.

V and J are TRBV7-2 and TRBJ2-5; no clear D gene. The J call may be incorrect, as the DNA end agrees better with TRBJ2-7. CDR1 is SGHTA and CDR2 is FQGNSA in the germline V gene. The length of the CDR3 is 13 residues. The DNA of the CDR3 is TGTGCCAGCAGCGACTCGGCCAGTCACGAGCAGTACTTC. This translates into CASSDSASHEQYF.

This clonotype was counted between two and nine times. The chain recombines TRBV29-1 with TRBJ1-1, with D perhaps matching TRBD1 (6 bases). V lost 7 bases and J lost 1, with 13 bases in between. CDR3 length: 13 residues. Germline CDR1 and CDR2: SQVTM and ANQGSEA. DNA of the CDR3: TGCAGCGCCTGCCTGGGACAGAACACTGAAGCTTTCTTT. Its translation: CSACLGQNTEAFF.

The genes are TRBV6-5 and TRBJ1-1, with D maybe TRBD1 (5 bases). In germline, CDR1 is MNHEY, CDR2 SVGAGI. CDR3 length: 14 amino acids. V shed 4 bases and J shed 8 bases, with 17 bases lying between them. CDR3: CASSSKWGWGEAFF. CDR3 DNA: TGTGCCAGCAGTTCCAAATGGGGGTGGGGGGAAGCTTTCTTT.

V and J are TRBV27 and TRBJ1-5; D is unresolved. Germline V lookup: CDR1 MNHEY, CDR2 SMNVEV (reference sequence). CDR3 size: 15 residues. Trimming removed 0 bases at V and 10 bases at J, with 16 bases between. The CDR3 DNA reads TGTGCCAGCAGTTTATCAGGGCAGCGCCTAGGACCCCAGCATTTT. It codes for CASSLSGQRLGPQHF.

This chain connects TRBV6-2 or TRBV6-3 to TRBJ1-1; unclear D gene. The CDR3 spans 11 residues. Trimming cost V 2 bases and J 11 bases, with 9 bases left between them. The V gene's germline CDR1 is MNHEY and CDR2 SVGEGT. CDR3 amino acids: CASSYGVGAFF. CDR3 in DNA: TGTGCCAGCAGTTACGGGGTCGGCGCTTTCTTT.